This T cell receptor beta chain appears in the sequencing data of a study of technical replicates of blood from a few donors. The CDR3 extends over 17 amino acids. Trimming took 5 bases from V and 6 from J; bases not matched to a gene: 11. CDR1 is SGHVS and CDR2 is FQNEAQ in the germline V gene. TCRdb keeps only in-frame clones here, not all; method: immunoSEQ multiplex PCR. The sample consists of under 90,000 clones, approximately 96% of them appearing once. The TCR sequence derives from a human donor in good health. The chain recombines TRBV7-8 with TRBJ2-2; 11 positions match TRBD2. The sequenced sample was T cells isolated from PBMCs. For the CDR3, the DNA is TGTGCCAGCAGCCGTACCCCACTAGCGGGAGAGGCCGGGGAGCTGTTTTTT. Its translation: CASSRTPLAGEAGELFF.